This T cell receptor beta chain is drawn from a study of T cells in localized non-small cell lung cancer. Study observations and caveats: In adjacent lung, a median around 57 of the top 100 tumor clones were found. Only one tumor region was sequenced, so heterogeneity remains possible.

Assay: immunoSEQ multiplex PCR; the TCRdb copy retains only in-frame clones and omits some. The sample shows 130,000 or so clones, 89% of them seen only once. For this clone: No antigen is known for it.

With 3 bases clipped from V and 6 bases from J, the junction kept 4 bases outside the gene matches. The CDR3 has 15 residues. CDR1 KGHSH and CDR2 LQKENI come from the germline V gene. The chain carries TRBV18 and TRBJ2-7, with TRBD2 identical over 14 bases. The source of this sequence is a female donor older than 55 with stage I lung adenocarcinoma. The specimen comprised peripheral blood, sampled before any cancer treatment. The CDR3 DNA reads as TGTGCCAGCTCACCGGGACTAGCGGGAGTAGGCGAGCAGTACTTC. Translation gives CASSPGLAGVGEQYF.